This T cell receptor beta chain was retrieved from a study of blood T cell repertoires in COVID-19. The germline V gene has CDR1 SGHVS and CDR2 FQNEAQ. The CDR3 is 19 amino acids. The V end was cut by 1 base, the J end by 0 bases, with 21 bases between. As originally analysed: Counts of nucleated cells, estimated from reference gene primer amplification, were obtained. Assay: immunoSEQ multiplex PCR; the TCRdb copy retains only in-frame clones and omits some. V and J calls and clone size come straight from that table; D and trimming were deduced from the DNA. Of about 300,000 clones in the sample, approximately 90% are singletons; the top ten hold over 6%.

The chain is built from TRBV7-8 and TRBJ1-1; no clear D. The origin of this receptor is a woman in her twenties or thirties who had recovered from COVID-19. The material sequenced was peripheral blood. CDR3 nucleotide sequence: TGTGCCAGCAGCTTAGGAACCACAAGCAAACCAGGCATGAACACTGAAGCTTTCTTT. Protein sequence: CASSLGTTSKPGMNTEAFF.